The 27 T cell receptor beta chains listed next were all sequenced from one sample in a study of glioma-infiltrating T cells after dendritic cell vaccination. As to time point: after dendritic cell vaccination, including at tumor progression/relapse. This table comes from immunoSEQ multiplex PCR, and its TCRdb copy is limited to in-frame clones, with some not included. This table has more than 75,000 clones, over 80% appearing once. Material: blood, obtained after dendritic cell vaccination. The source is a human donor with glioblastoma.

This clone was seen only a few times. This sequence joins TRBV7-9 and TRBJ2-4; D may be TRBD2 (6 bases). Trimming removed 5 bases from V and 0 bases from J, with 14 bases in between. Germline V CDR1 and CDR2: SEHNR, FQNEAQ (reference sequence). This CDR3 is built from 16 residues. The DNA of the CDR3 is TGTGCCAGCAGCAGGGACTTCGAGCTAGCCAAAAACATTCAGTACTTC. It encodes CASSRDFELAKNIQYF.

The chain combines TRBV18 with TRBJ2-1; 7 nucleotides line up with TRBD1. Trimming cost V 3 bases and J 7 bases; bases outside gene matches: 9. Germline values: CDR1 KGHSH, CDR2 LQKENI. The CDR3 extends over 15 amino acids. The CDR3 loop is CASSPRDSQWNEQFF. For the CDR3, the DNA is TGTGCCAGCTCACCCCGGGACAGCCAGTGGAATGAGCAGTTCTTC.

The chain couples TRBV11-3 to TRBJ2-1; maybe TRBD1 (6 bases). This CDR3 comprises 15 residues. V shed 3 bases and J shed 0 bases, with 9 bases lying between them. The germline V gene encodes CDR1 SGHNT and CDR2 YENEEA. The CDR3 region has the DNA TGTGCCAGCAGCTTGGACAGTGGCTCCTACAATGAGCAGTTCTTC. It codes for CASSLDSGSYNEQFF.

The J gene is TRBJ1-3, the V gene TRBV4-3, with TRBD1 identical over 7 bases. In germline, CDR1 is LGHNA, CDR2 YSLEER. The CDR3 sequence is 18 residues long. Trimming took 4 bases from V and 0 from J; bases not matched to a gene: 12. CDR3 loop: CASSPGEAGGSSGNTIYF. For the CDR3, the DNA is TGCGCCAGCAGCCCAGGGGAAGCAGGGGGTAGCTCTGGAAACACCATATATTTT.

This clone turned up a few times. This chain connects TRBV19 to TRBJ2-3; no clear D. Trimming took 5 bases from V and 4 from J, leaving 19 bases between them. The CDR3 consists of 16 residues. Looked up from germline, CDR1 is LNHDA and CDR2 is SQIVND (reference sequence). The CDR3 loop reads CASSAYPLMNSDTQYF. The DNA of the CDR3 is TGTGCCAGTAGTGCATACCCTCTCATGAACTCAGATACGCAGTATTTT.

The rearrangement uses TRBV5-1 and TRBJ1-1; the D gene is possibly TRBD1 (6 bases). CDR1 SGHRS and CDR2 YFSETQ come from the germline V gene. CDR3 length: 13 residues. With 6 bases removed from V and 1 base from J, the gap between germline ends came to 10 bases. CDR3 in amino acids: CASTTGQNTEAFF. CDR3 nucleotides: TGCGCCAGCACCACGGGACAGAACACTGAAGCTTTCTTT.

The chain recombines TRBV2 with TRBJ1-1; TRBD1 might be the D (5 bases). Germline V gene data show CDR1 as SNHLY and CDR2 as FYNNEI. This CDR3 is 12 amino acids long. V lost 8 bases, J lost 5 bases, and 12 bases lay in between. The CDR3 reads CASRGEMTEAFF. The CDR3 coding sequence is TGTGCCAGCCGGGGGGAGATGACTGAAGCTTTCTTT.

A few counts support this clone. The chain links TRBV2 to TRBJ1-4, with 8 bases lining up with TRBD1. The CDR3 is made up of 14 amino acids. CDR1 SNHLY and CDR2 FYNNEI come from the germline V gene. Trimming removed 8 bases from V and 8 bases from J; junction bases left unmatched: 10. CDR3 residues: CASDSDRAGEKLFF. In nucleotides, the CDR3 is TGTGCCAGCGATTCGGACAGGGCGGGCGAAAAACTGTTTTTT.

In regard to this clone: The same CDR3 arises from other DNA sequences in this sample as well. The chain is built from TRBV5-1 and TRBJ2-3; 8 nucleotides align to TRBD2. V lost 0 bases and J lost 1; bases outside the gene matches: 4. This CDR3 has 16 amino acids. CDR1 is SGHRS, CDR2 YFSETQ, per germline. The CDR3, as DNA: TGCGCCAGCAGCTTGGGAGCGGGGGCGGGCACAGATACGCAGTATTTT. Residues: CASSLGAGAGTDTQYF.

The rearrangement joins TRBV9 to TRBJ1-3, with 10 bases fitting TRBD1. The CDR3 sequence is 17 residues long. The germline CDR1 and CDR2 sequences are SGDLS and YYNGEE. V lost 4 bases to trimming and J lost 0 bases; unmatched junction nucleotides: 7. As DNA, the CDR3 is TGTGCCAGCAGCATAGGGACAGGGGTCGTCTCTGGAAACACCATATATTTT. Translated: CASSIGTGVVSGNTIYF.

The V and J genes are TRBV10-3 and TRBJ1-2, with a possible D match to TRBD1 (6 bases). The V gene's germline CDR1 is ENHRY and CDR2 SYGVKD. CDR3 length equals 14 residues. V lost 6 bases and J 2 bases, leaving 13 bases between the germline ends. CDR3 nucleotides: TGTGCCATCAGCAGGACAGATGGAAACTATGGCTACACCTTC. As protein: CAISRTDGNYGYTF.

This clone turned up a few times. The chain is built from TRBV6-5 and TRBJ1-2; 10 bases map to TRBD1. Germline values: CDR1 MNHEY, CDR2 SVGAGI. The CDR3 is 14 amino acids. The junction had 6 bases not matched to a gene; V was cut back by 5 bases and J by 6 bases. Here the CDR3 DNA reads TGTGCCAGCAGTCGACAGGGGGCCCTCGATGGCTACACCTTC. It codes for CASSRQGALDGYTF.

The chain has TRBV19 and TRBJ2-1; no clear D. V was clipped by 3 bases and J by 9 bases, with 6 bases between them. Germline V gives CDR1 LNHDA, CDR2 SQIVND (reference sequence). This CDR3 has 11 amino acids. For the CDR3, the DNA is TGTGCCAGTAGTATCCTTAGTGAGCAGTTCTTC. Protein sequence: CASSILSEQFF.

J is TRBJ1-3 and V is TRBV7-2; D is ambiguous. CDR1 SGHTA and CDR2 FQGNSA come from the germline V gene. V lost 1 base and J 0 bases, leaving 10 bases between the germline ends. This CDR3 contains 16 residues. CDR3 sequence reads: CASSLGAGSSGNTIYF. DNA of the CDR3: TGTGCCAGCAGCTTAGGGGCGGGGAGCTCTGGAAACACCATATATTTT.

The rearrangement links TRBV7-9 to TRBJ1-1; a possible D gene is TRBD1 (6 bases). The CDR3 runs to 14 residues. Germline values: CDR1 SEHNR, CDR2 FQNEAQ (reference sequence). Trimming took 4 bases from V and 4 from J, leaving 13 bases between them. The CDR3 coding sequence is TGTGCCAGCAGCTGGGGGGGCACGAGCACTGAAGCTTTCTTT. Translation gives CASSWGGTSTEAFF.

This chain links TRBV9 with TRBJ1-6; D remains ambiguous. CDR3 length equals 15 residues. V was cut by 0 bases and J by 6 bases, with 10 bases left in between. Germline CDR1 and CDR2: SGDLS and YYNGEE. The CDR3 here is CASSVEPGLNSPLHF. Written as DNA, the CDR3 is TGTGCCAGCAGCGTAGAGCCTGGGCTTAATTCACCCCTCCACTTT.

V is TRBV2 and J is TRBJ1-5, with TRBD1 matching 8 bases. The CDR3 totals 14 residues. V was clipped by 6 bases and J by 6 bases; unmatched bases: 7. Germline assignment: CDR1 SNHLY and CDR2 FYNNEI. CDR3 DNA: TGTGCCAGCAGGGAGACAGGGGTCAGTCAGCCCCAGCATTTT. Protein product: CASRETGVSQPQHF.

The J gene is TRBJ2-2, the V gene TRBV19; 11 bases agree with TRBD2. The CDR3 extends over 18 amino acids. V was pared by 2 bases and J by 3 bases, with 8 bases of the junction left unmatched. CDR1 is LNHDA, CDR2 SQIVND, per germline (reference sequence). DNA of the CDR3: TGTGCCAGTAGTATATCGTTACTAGCGGGGGTCGACACCGGGGAGCTGTTTTTT. Its protein is CASSISLLAGVDTGELFF.

V usage is TRBV7-9 and J usage is TRBJ1-2, with D possibly matching TRBD1 (6 bases). CDR3 length: 15 amino acids. Looked up from germline, CDR1 is SEHNR and CDR2 is FQNEAQ (reference sequence). Trimming pared 4 bases from V and 0 bases from J, leaving 12 bases between. CDR3 sequence (DNA): TGTGCCAGCAGCTCAGGGACACGAGCTAACTATGGCTACACCTTC. Translating gives CASSSGTRANYGYTF.

This sequence joins TRBV7-3 and TRBJ2-2; TRBD1 aligns across 8 bases. Germline assignment: CDR1 SGHTA and CDR2 FQGTGA. V lost 5 bases to trimming and J lost 3 bases; unmatched junction nucleotides: 8. The CDR3 loop spans 16 amino acids. CDR3 nucleotide sequence: TGTGCCAGCAGCCCGGGCAGGGGGCACGACACCGGGGAGCTGTTTTTT. This encodes CASSPGRGHDTGELFF. The full variable domain, in which reference TRBV7-3 and TRBJ2-2 provide the parts outside the CDR3, is GAGVSQTPSNKVTEKGKYVELRCDPISGHTALYWYRQSLGQGPEFLIYFQGTGAADDSGLPNDRFFAVRPEGSVSTLKIQRTERGDSAVYLCASSPGRGHDTGELFFGEGSRLTVL.

The J gene is TRBJ1-6, the V gene TRBV14; maybe TRBD1 (5 bases). V was cut by 4 bases and J by 9 bases, with 16 bases left in between. The CDR3 runs 15 residues. Germline CDR1 is SGHDN and CDR2 is FVKESK. This CDR3 reads CASSPSPGLSSPLHF. The DNA of the CDR3 is TGTGCCAGCAGCCCGTCCCCAGGGTTGAGTTCACCCCTCCACTTT. Full variable domain (rest looked up from reference TRBV14 and TRBJ1-6): EAGVTQFPSHSVIEKGQTVTLRCDPISGHDNLYWYRRVMGKEIKFLLHFVKESKQDESGMPNNRFLAERTGGTYSTLKVQPAELEDSGVYFCASSPSPGLSSPLHFGNGTRLTVT.

This chain connects TRBV5-1 to TRBJ1-1, with D hard to call. CDR1 SGHRS and CDR2 YFSETQ come from the germline V gene. The CDR3 runs 14 residues. Deletions cut 0 bases from V and 5 bases from J, with 11 bases between. CDR3 DNA: TGCGCCAGCAGCTTGGGCGGGGTTAGAACTGAAGCTTTCTTT. It translates to CASSLGGVRTEAFF.

The chain recombines TRBV30 with TRBJ2-5; tentative D call: TRBD1 (5 bases). Germline lookup yields CDR1 GTSNPN and CDR2 SVGIG (reference sequence). V lost 2 bases and J lost 2, with 12 bases in between. The CDR3 totals 14 residues. CDR3 in amino acids: CAWSPRQLQETQYF. The CDR3 DNA is TGTGCCTGGAGTCCCCGACAGCTACAAGAGACCCAGTACTTC.

By share of the sample, this clone is medium-sized. The V call is TRBV10-3, the J call TRBJ1-2; D unresolved. The length of the CDR3 is 13 residues. Germline lookup yields CDR1 ENHRY and CDR2 SYGVKD. Trimming shortened V by 6 bases and J by 3 bases, and 11 bases separated the two germline ends. The CDR3 DNA reads as TGTGCCATCAGCTCCGGTTTGGACTATGGCTACACCTTC. Its protein is CAISSGLDYGYTF.

The chain joins TRBV25-1 to TRBJ2-1; 11 bases line up with TRBD1. V was clipped by 1 base and J by 2 bases; unmatched bases: 4. CDR3 length equals 17 residues. Germline CDR1 MGHDK, CDR2 SYGVNS. The CDR3 loop is CASSESPGQGAYNEQFF. CDR3 DNA sequence: TGTGCCAGCAGTGAATCCCCGGGACAGGGGGCCTACAATGAGCAGTTCTTC.

The rearrangement uses TRBV10-3 and TRBJ2-1; no reliable D call. The CDR3 spans 12 residues. Germline CDR1 ENHRY, CDR2 SYGVKD. V shed 6 bases and J shed 5 bases, with 8 bases lying between them. The CDR3 loop is CAISLSDNEQFF. DNA of the CDR3: TGTGCCATCAGCCTCAGTGACAATGAGCAGTTCTTC.

The rearrangement joins TRBV11-3 to TRBJ1-1; 7 bases match TRBD1. The V and J ends lost 5 bases and 4 bases, in that order; junction bases with no gene match: 4. CDR1 and CDR2 from the germline V gene are SGHNT and YENEEA. The CDR3 extends over 13 amino acids. The CDR3 sequence: CASSGDRATEAFF. In nucleotides, the CDR3 is TGTGCCAGCAGCGGAGACAGGGCCACTGAAGCTTTCTTT.